These 2 T cell receptor beta chains were all obtained from the same sample, sequenced in a study of response to subunit inactivated influenza vaccine. TCRdb ran MiXCR on the RT-PCR reads and lists one entry per CDR3 protein. The repertoire has over 450,000 distinct CDR3 sequences, 10% to 15% of them found once; the top ten carry about 12%. The sequenced sample was PBMCs from blood, obtained 45 days after vaccination. The receptors stem from a man aged 50 or older who received an inactivated influenza vaccine.

This clonotype appeared a few times. The rearrangement joins TRBV28 to TRBJ1-5, with D unclear. This CDR3 has 15 amino acids. The V end lost 5 bases, the J end lost 0 bases, and 11 bases lay between the germline ends. In germline, CDR1 is MDHEN, CDR2 SYDVKM. For the CDR3, the DNA is TGTGCCAGCAGTAAGACAAGCTATAGCAATCAGCCCCAGCATTTT. It translates to CASSKTSYSNQPQHF.

The chain recombines TRBV4-2 with TRBJ2-4; 7 bases map to TRBD1. This CDR3 has 16 amino acids. In germline, CDR1 is LGHNA, CDR2 YNFKEQ. J gave up 6 bases and V 0 bases, and 8 bases lay outside the gene matches. The CDR3 region is CASSQELQGMANIQYF. The CDR3 DNA reads as TGTGCCAGCAGCCAAGAACTACAGGGGATGGCAAACATTCAGTACTTC.